This TCR beta chain appears in the sequencing data of a study of blood T cell repertoires in COVID-19. Enrollees, 18 to 89 years old, lived in about two dozen US areas. Cohort allocation depended upon clinical history that participants reported. Those designated as exposed participants met a COVID-19 case within 2 weeks before study entry. The CDR3 length is 13 residues. V lost 7 bases and J 5 bases, leaving 14 bases between the germline ends. TCRdb keeps only in-frame clones here, not all; method: immunoSEQ multiplex PCR. The sample contains about 320,000 clones, roughly 90% of which appear only once.

The sequenced sample consisted of PBMCs or T cells enriched from blood (not recorded which). The receptor was isolated from a woman in her 30s who had been exposed to COVID-19. The chain couples TRBV12-3 or TRBV12-4 to TRBJ1-2; D remains ambiguous. The CDR3 coding sequence is TGTGCCAGCAATATCGGGGATGGGTATGGCTACACCTTC. Protein sequence: CASNIGDGYGYTF.